This T cell receptor (beta chain) was captured in a study of blood T cell repertoires in COVID-19. On the study more broadly: In each case, the material was cDNA or gDNA derived from T cells, B-cell-depleted T cells, or PBMCs.

Profiled with immunoSEQ multiplex PCR; TCRdb holds only in-frame clones, not every one. Seen here are roughly 280,000 clones, around nine tenths observed once, and the top ten hold roughly 8%. Material: peripheral blood. The TCR originated in a man aged 35 to 55 with active or convalescent COVID-19.

The CDR3 nucleotides read TGTGCCAGCAGCTCCTCAACAGGGAAGCCCCAGCATTTT. Translated, it gives CASSSSTGKPQHF. The chain joins TRBV7-8 to TRBJ1-5; possibly TRBD1 for D (6 bases). This CDR3 contains 13 residues. Germline CDR1 is SGHVS and CDR2 is FQNEAQ. V was trimmed by 4 bases and J by 8 bases, leaving 12 bases between them. The full variable domain, with the rest looked up from reference TRBV7-8 and TRBJ1-5, is GAGVSQSPRYKVAKRGQDVALRCDPISGHVSLFWYQQALGQGPEFLTYFQNEAQLDKSGLPSDRFFAERPEGSVSTLKIQRTQQEDSAVYLCASSSSTGKPQHFGDGTRLSIL.